One and the same sample provided the 4 T cell receptor beta chains below, sequenced in a study of control samples from healthy donors and cancer patients. Assay used: immunoSEQ multiplex PCR; TCRdb lists only in-frame clones, some missing. The sample lists some 100,000 clones; about 86% were seen once. Input material: blood. The receptors were sampled from a man aged 25 to 40 in good health.

V usage is TRBV5-1 and J usage is TRBJ2-1; 7 bases are shared with TRBD2. The CDR3 has 17 residues. The germline V gene encodes CDR1 SGHRS and CDR2 YFSETQ. V lost 0 bases, J lost 4 bases, and 10 bases stayed unmatched. The CDR3 spells CASSLVITGGPYNEQFF. The CDR3 nucleotides read TGCGCCAGCAGCTTGGTTATAACGGGAGGACCTTACAATGAGCAGTTCTTC.

V gene TRBV5-1 combines with J gene TRBJ2-2; 7 positions agree with TRBD1. The V gene's germline CDR1 is SGHRS and CDR2 YFSETQ. The ends lost 7 bases at V and 0 bases at J; junction bases unmatched: 6. The CDR3 has 15 amino acids. In DNA, the CDR3 is TGCGCCAGCTTCCCGGGACAGCCGAACACCGGGGAGCTGTTTTTT. Protein: CASFPGQPNTGELFF.

V gene TRBV28 combines with J gene TRBJ2-3; the match to TRBD1 covers 10 bases. V lost 2 bases, J lost 6 bases, and 5 bases stayed unmatched. CDR3 length: 15 amino acids. CDR1 and CDR2 from the germline V gene are MDHEN and SYDVKM. DNA for the CDR3: TGTGCCAGCAGTTTAAGGACAGGGGGATACGATACGCAGTATTTT. Amino acid sequence: CASSLRTGGYDTQYF.

CDR3 nucleotide sequence: TGCAGCGTCCAAAGACAGGGGAACACTGAAGCTTTCTTT. Its protein product is CSVQRQGNTEAFF. This chain uses TRBV29-1 with TRBJ1-1, with TRBD1 identical over 7 bases. Germline CDR1 and CDR2: SQVTM and ANQGSEA. Trimming at V came to 6 bases and at J to 1 base, leaving 5 bases not matched to a gene. The CDR3 length is 13 residues.